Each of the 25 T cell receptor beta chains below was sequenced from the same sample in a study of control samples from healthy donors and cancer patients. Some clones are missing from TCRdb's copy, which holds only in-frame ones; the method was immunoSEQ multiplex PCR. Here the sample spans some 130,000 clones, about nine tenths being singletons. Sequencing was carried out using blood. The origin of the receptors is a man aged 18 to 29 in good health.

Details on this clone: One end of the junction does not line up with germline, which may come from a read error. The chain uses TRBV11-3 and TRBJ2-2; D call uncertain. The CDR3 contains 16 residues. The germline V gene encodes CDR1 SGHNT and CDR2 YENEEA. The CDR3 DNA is TGTGCCAGCAGCTCAACATCCGAACCGAACACCGAGGAGCTGTTTTTT. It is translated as CASSSTSEPNTEELFF.

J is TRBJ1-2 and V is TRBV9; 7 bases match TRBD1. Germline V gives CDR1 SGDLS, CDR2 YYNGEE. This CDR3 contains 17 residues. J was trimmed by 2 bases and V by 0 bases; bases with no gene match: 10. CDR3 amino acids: CASSVDPRQGVNYGYTF. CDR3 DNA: TGTGCCAGCAGCGTAGATCCCCGACAGGGCGTGAACTATGGCTACACCTTC.

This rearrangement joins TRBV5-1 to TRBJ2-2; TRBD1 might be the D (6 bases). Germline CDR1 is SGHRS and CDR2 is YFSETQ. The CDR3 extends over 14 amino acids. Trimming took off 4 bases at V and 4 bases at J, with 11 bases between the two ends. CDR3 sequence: CASSPGQSTGELFF. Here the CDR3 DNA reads TGCGCCAGCAGCCCGGGACAAAGCACCGGGGAGCTGTTTTTT.

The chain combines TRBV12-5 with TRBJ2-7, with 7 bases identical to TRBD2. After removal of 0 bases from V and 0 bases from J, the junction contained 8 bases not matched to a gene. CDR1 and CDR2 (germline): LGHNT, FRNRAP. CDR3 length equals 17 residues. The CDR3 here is CASGLVHSGISSYEQYV. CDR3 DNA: TGTGCTAGTGGTTTGGTACACAGCGGGATATCCTCCTACGAGCAGTACGTC.

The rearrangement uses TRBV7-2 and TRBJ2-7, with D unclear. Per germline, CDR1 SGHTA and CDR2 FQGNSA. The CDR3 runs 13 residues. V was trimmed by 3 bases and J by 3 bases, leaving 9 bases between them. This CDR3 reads CASSFANGYEQYV. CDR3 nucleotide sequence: TGTGCCAGCAGCTTTGCTAATGGCTACGAGCAGTACGTC.

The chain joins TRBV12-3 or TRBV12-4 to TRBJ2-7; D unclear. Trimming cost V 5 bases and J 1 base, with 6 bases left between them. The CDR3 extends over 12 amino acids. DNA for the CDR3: TGTGCCAGCAGTACACCGTCCTACGAGCAGTACTTC. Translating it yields CASSTPSYEQYF.

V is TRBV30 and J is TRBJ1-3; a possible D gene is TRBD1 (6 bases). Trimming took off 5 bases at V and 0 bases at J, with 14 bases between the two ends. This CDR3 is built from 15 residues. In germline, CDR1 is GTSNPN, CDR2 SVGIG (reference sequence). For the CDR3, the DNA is TGTGCCTGGGCCCGGGACACCTTCTCTGGAAACACCATATATTTT. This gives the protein CAWARDTFSGNTIYF.

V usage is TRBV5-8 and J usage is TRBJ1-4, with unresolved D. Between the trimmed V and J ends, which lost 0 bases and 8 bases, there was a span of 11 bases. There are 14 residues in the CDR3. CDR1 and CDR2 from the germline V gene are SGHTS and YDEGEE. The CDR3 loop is CASSLVILGEKLFF. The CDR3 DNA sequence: TGTGCCAGCAGCTTGGTTATTCTCGGAGAAAAACTGTTTTTT.

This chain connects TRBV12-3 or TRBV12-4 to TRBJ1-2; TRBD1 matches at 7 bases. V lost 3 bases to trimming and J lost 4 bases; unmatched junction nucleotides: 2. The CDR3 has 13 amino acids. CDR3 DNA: TGTGCCAGCAGTTTGCGGACAGGCTATGGCTACACCTTC. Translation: CASSLRTGYGYTF.

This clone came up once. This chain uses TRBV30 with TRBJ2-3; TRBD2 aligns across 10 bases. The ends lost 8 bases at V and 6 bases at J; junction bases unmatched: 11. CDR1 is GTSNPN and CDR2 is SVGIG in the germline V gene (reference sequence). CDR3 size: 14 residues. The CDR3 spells CAQSPGLAYDTQYF. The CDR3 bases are TGTGCCCAGTCCCCGGGACTAGCGTACGATACGCAGTATTTT.

CDR3 in DNA: TGTGCCAGCAGTGACTACTCTCAGGGAACTGAAGCTTTCTTT. It specifies CASSDYSQGTEAFF. The chain carries TRBV6-4 and TRBJ1-1; a possible D gene is TRBD1 (5 bases). Trimming took 1 base from V and 5 from J, leaving 11 bases between them. The germline V gene has CDR1 MRHNA and CDR2 SNTAGT. The length of the CDR3 is 14 residues.

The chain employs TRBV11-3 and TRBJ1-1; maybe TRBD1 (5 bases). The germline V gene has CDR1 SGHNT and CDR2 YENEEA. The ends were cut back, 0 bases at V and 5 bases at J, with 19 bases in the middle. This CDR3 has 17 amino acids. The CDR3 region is CASSLEVVGRVETEAFF. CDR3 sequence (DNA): TGTGCCAGCAGCTTAGAGGTAGTGGGCAGGGTGGAAACTGAAGCTTTCTTT.

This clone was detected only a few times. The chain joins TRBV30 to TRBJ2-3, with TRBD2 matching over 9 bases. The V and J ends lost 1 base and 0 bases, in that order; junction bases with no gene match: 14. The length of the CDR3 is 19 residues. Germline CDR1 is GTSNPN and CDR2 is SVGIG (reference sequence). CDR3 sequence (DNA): TGTGCCTGGAGTGAGGTGGGACCCTTGACTAGCGGTAGCACAGATACGCAGTATTTT. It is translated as CAWSEVGPLTSGSTDTQYF. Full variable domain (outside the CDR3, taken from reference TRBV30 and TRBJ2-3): SQTIHQWPATLVQPVGSPLSLECTVEGTSNPNLYWYRQAAGRGLQLLFYSVGIGQISSEVPQNLSASRPQDRQFILSSKKLLLSDSGFYLCAWSEVGPLTSGSTDTQYFGPGTRLTVL.

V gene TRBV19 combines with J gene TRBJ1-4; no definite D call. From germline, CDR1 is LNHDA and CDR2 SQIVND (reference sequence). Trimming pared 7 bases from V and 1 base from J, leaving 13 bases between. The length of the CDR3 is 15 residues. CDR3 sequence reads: CASKNVARTNEKLFF. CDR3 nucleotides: TGTGCCAGTAAAAACGTGGCCCGAACTAATGAAAAACTGTTTTTT. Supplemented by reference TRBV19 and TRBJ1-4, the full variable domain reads DGGITQSPKYLFRKEGQNVTLSCEQNLNHDAMYWYRQDPGQGLRLIYYSQIVNDFQKGDIAEGYSVSREKKESFPLTVTSAQKNPTAFYLCASKNVARTNEKLFFGSGTQLSVL.

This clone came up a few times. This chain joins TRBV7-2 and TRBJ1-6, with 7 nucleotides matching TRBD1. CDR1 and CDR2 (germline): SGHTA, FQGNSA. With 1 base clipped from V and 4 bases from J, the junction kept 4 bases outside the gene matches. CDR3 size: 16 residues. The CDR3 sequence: CASSLGGTAYNSPLHF. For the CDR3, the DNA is TGTGCCAGCAGCTTAGGGGGGACAGCTTATAATTCACCCCTCCACTTT.

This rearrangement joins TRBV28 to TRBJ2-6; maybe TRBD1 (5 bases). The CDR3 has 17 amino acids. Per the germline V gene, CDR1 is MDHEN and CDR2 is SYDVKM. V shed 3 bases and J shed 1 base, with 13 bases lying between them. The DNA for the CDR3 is TGTGCCAGCAGTTTCTTACAGGTCCCGTCTGGGGCCAACGTCCTGACTTTC. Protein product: CASSFLQVPSGANVLTF.

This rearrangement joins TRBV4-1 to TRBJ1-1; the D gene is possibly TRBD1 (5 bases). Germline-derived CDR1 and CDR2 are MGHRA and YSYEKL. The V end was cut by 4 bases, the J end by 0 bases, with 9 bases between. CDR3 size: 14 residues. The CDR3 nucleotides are TGCGCCAGCAGCCCCGGGGACCTGAACACTGAAGCTTTCTTT. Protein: CASSPGDLNTEAFF.

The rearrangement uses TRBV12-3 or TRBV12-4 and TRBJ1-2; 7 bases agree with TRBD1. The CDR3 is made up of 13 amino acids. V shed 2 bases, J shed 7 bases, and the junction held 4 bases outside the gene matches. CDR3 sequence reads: CASSLFQGVGYTF. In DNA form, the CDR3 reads TGTGCCAGCAGTTTATTCCAGGGGGTTGGCTACACCTTC.

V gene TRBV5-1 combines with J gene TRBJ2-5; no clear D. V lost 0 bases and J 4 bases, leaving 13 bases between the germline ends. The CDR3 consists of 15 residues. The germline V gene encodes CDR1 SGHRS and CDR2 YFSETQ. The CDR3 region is CASSLEAGWRETQYF. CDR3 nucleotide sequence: TGCGCCAGCAGCTTGGAAGCTGGGTGGAGAGAGACCCAGTACTTC.

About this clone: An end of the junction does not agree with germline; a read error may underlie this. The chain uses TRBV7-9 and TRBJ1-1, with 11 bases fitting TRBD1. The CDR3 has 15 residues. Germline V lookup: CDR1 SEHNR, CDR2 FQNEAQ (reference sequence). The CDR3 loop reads CASSLAGTGGTEAFF. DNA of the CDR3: TGTGCCAGCAGCCTAGCCGGGACAGGGGGCACTGAAGCTTTCTTT.

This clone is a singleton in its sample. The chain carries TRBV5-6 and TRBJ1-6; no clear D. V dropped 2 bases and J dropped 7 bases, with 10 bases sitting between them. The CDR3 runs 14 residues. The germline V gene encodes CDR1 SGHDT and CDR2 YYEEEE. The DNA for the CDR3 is TGTGCCAGCAGCTTTCGGTCGGAAAATTCACCCCTCCACTTT. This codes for CASSFRSENSPLHF.

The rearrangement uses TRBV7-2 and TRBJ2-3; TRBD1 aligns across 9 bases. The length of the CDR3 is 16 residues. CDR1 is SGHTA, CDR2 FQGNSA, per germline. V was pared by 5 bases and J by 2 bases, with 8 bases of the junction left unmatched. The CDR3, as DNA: TGTGCCAGCAGCCGGACGACAGGGGGAATCACAGATACGCAGTATTTT. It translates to CASSRTTGGITDTQYF.

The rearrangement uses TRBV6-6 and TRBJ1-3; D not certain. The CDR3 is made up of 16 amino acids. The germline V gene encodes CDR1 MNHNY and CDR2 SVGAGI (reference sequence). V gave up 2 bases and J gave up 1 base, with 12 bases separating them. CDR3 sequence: CASSYTVGISGNTIYF. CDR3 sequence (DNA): TGTGCCAGCAGTTACACAGTGGGGATTTCTGGAAACACCATATATTTT.

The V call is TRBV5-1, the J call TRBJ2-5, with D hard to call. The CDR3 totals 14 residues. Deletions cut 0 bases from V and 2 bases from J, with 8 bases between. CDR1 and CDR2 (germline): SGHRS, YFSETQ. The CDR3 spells CASSLGAAQETQYF. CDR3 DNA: TGCGCCAGCAGCTTGGGGGCAGCACAAGAGACCCAGTACTTC.

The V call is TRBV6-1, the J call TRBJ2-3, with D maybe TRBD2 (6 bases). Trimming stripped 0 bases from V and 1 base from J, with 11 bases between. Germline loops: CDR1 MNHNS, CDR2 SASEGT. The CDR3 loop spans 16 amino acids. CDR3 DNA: TGTGCCAGCAGTGAAGCATCCCGGAGGGGCACAGATACGCAGTATTTT. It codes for CASSEASRRGTDTQYF.